The rows below give T cell receptor beta chains drawn from one sample of a study of T-cell reconstitution after alpha-beta-depleted transplantation in children. TCRdb re-derived calls from the PCR reads in MiXCR, one entry per CDR3 protein. The sample contains a few hundred thousand distinct CDR3 sequences, about a sixth of which appear only once. The sequencing here drew on PBMCs from the stem cell graft donor, taken from the stem cell graft. These receptors all come from a human donor who donated a stem cell graft to a child with acute lymphoblastic leukemia. Each CDR3 is given with its conserved first and last residue. Each record gives: V gene, J gene, D gene, clone size, CDR3 DNA, CDR3 protein. A D gene is named only where the DNA matches it firmly. Clone size is shown for a subset of rows, as once, few, many or a class of expanded clone.

TRBV5-1,TRBJ2-1,TRBD2,NA,TGCGCCAGCAGCTTGACACTAGCGGGAGGTTGGAATGAGCAGTTCTTC,CASSLTLAGGWNEQFF
TRBV2,TRBJ2-3,NA,NA,TGTGCCAGCAGTGATGGGCTGCGGCTACGCACAGATACGCAGTATTTT,CASSDGLRLRTDTQYF
TRBV20-1,TRBJ1-2,NA,NA,TGCAGTGCTAGTGATGGGCGGGGCGTCGGCTATGGCTACACCTTC,CSASDGRGVGYGYTF
TRBV10-3,TRBJ2-7,NA,NA,TGTGCCATCAGTGACCACTCGGGGCATTACGAGCAGTACTTC,CAISDHSGHYEQYF
TRBV7-9,TRBJ2-7,NA,NA,TGTGCCAGCAGCTTAGCCTCAGGTTATGCCTACGAGCAGTACTTC,CASSLASGYAYEQYF
TRBV7-9,TRBJ2-5,TRBD1,few,TGTGCCAGCAGCACCGGGACAGGGCGATGGGAGACCCAGTACTTC,CASSTGTGRWETQYF
TRBV7-2,TRBJ2-7,NA,NA,TGTGCCAGCAGCTTAGGCTTCGGCACTAGCTCCTACGAGCAGTACTTC,CASSLGFGTSSYEQYF
TRBV11-1,TRBJ2-3,NA,few,TGTGCCAGCTCACCGCCTGCGGGGCGCCCGTCTAGCACAGATACGCAGTATTTT,CASSPPAGRPSSTDTQYF
TRBV20-1,TRBJ2-3,TRBD2,NA,TGCAGTGCTCCGGTTCGGGGGGGGGTACCAGATACGCAGTATTTT,CSAPVRGGVPDTQYF
TRBV6-1,TRBJ2-1,TRBD1,NA,TGTGCCAGCAGTGGATACACCGGGACAGGGGGCCATGAGCAGTTCTTC,CASSGYTGTGGHEQFF
TRBV2,TRBJ1-2,NA,few,TGTGCCAGCAGTGCCTCGGAGAGACCGCCCGACTATGGCTACACCTTC,CASSASERPPDYGYTF
TRBV29-1,TRBJ2-7,TRBD2,NA,TGCAGCGTTGAACCCAAACTAGCGGGAGGGACCTACGAGCAGTACTTC,CSVEPKLAGGTYEQYF
TRBV24-1,TRBJ2-7,NA,few,TGTGCCACCAGTGATCACCAGGGGAGTCCCTACGAGCAGTACTTC,CATSDHQGSPYEQYF
TRBV7-9,TRBJ2-1,NA,NA,TGTGCCAGCAGCTTAACCAGCCCCAATGAGCAGTTCTTC,CASSLTSPNEQFF
TRBV7-2,TRBJ2-7,NA,few,TGTGCCAGCAGCCTAAAGCCGGTCTACGAGCAGTACTTC,CASSLKPVYEQYF
TRBV12-3/TRBV12-4,TRBJ1-5,NA,few,TGTGCCAGCAGTCCAGGGACCCCAGAGCCCCAGCATTTT,CASSPGTPEPQHF
TRBV20-1,TRBJ2-2,TRBD2,NA,TGCAGGGCCTCAGGCGGGACTAGCGGGAGGACGGCGAACACCGGGGAGCTGTTTTTT,CRASGGTSGRTANTGELFF
TRBV12-3/TRBV12-4,TRBJ2-7,NA,once,TGTGCCAGCAGTTTAGTTCAGCTAGATTTCTACGAGCAGTACTTC,CASSLVQLDFYEQYF
TRBV29-1,TRBJ2-7,NA,few,TGCAGCGCAATCACCAGGGGATCCTCCTACGAGCAGTACTTC,CSAITRGSSYEQYF
TRBV29-1,TRBJ2-5,TRBD2,few,TGCAGCGTGGAAGTAGCGGGCAAAGAGACCCAGTACTTC,CSVEVAGKETQYF
TRBV27,TRBJ2-1,TRBD2,few,TGTGCCAGCAGATCCAGACTAGCGGGAGAGTACAATGAGCAGTTCTTC,CASRSRLAGEYNEQFF
TRBV5-1,TRBJ2-1,TRBD2,many,TGCGCCAGCAGTTGGACTAGCGGGAGCAATGAGCAGTTCTTC,CASSWTSGSNEQFF
TRBV7-9,TRBJ1-2,NA,few,TGTGCCAGCAGCTTTCCCGCGACAGGCTGGACCTTC,CASSFPATGWTF
TRBV27,TRBJ1-1,NA,many,TGTGCCAGCAGTTTAGCGGGCAGGGCCACTGAAGCTTTCTTT,CASSLAGRATEAFF
TRBV7-9,TRBJ1-1,NA,NA,TGTGCCAGCAGCTTAGTAATAGGGAACCCTGAAGCTTTCTTT,CASSLVIGNPEAFF
TRBV9,TRBJ2-2,TRBD2,NA,TGTGCCAGCAGCGTAGCACCAGCGGGAGGGCCGAATACCGGGGAGCTGTTTTTT,CASSVAPAGGPNTGELFF
TRBV29-1,TRBJ1-2,NA,few,TGCAGCGTTGACGATACAGGGCCAAACTATGGCTACACCTTC,CSVDDTGPNYGYTF
TRBV5-1,TRBJ2-7,NA,few,TGCGCCAGCAGCTCCTATCTCCCCTACGAGCAGTACTTC,CASSSYLPYEQYF
TRBV11-2,TRBJ2-5,NA,NA,TGTGCCAGCAGCTCCGTCCGGGACGAGAATCCGCAAGAGACCCAGTACTTC,CASSSVRDENPQETQYF
TRBV16,TRBJ2-1,TRBD2,NA,TGTGCCAGCAGCCAAGGGCGACTAGCGGGAGGGCAGTTCTTC,CASSQGRLAGGQFF
TRBV14,TRBJ2-7,TRBD1,few,TGTGCCAGCAGCCAAGGACGGGACAGGCCCAGCTCCTACGAGCAGTACTTC,CASSQGRDRPSSYEQYF
TRBV6-1,TRBJ1-1,NA,few,TGTGCCAGCAGGGACAGCTACCCCTCCGACACTGAAGCTTTCTTT,CASRDSYPSDTEAFF
TRBV3-1,TRBJ2-5,NA,few,TGTGCCAGCAGCCTCACTCGGAGCCCGTGGAGCCAAGAGACCCAGTACTTC,CASSLTRSPWSQETQYF
TRBV5-1,TRBJ1-2,NA,NA,TGCGCCAGCAGCCAGGGGATTAACTATGGCTACACCTTC,CASSQGINYGYTF
TRBV12-3/TRBV12-4,TRBJ2-7,NA,few,TGTGCCAGCAGTTCCTCGGAAGGGAGTGGCGAGCAGTACTTC,CASSSSEGSGEQYF
TRBV5-1,TRBJ1-4,TRBD1,few,TGCGCCAGCAGCGGGACAGCAAATGAAAAACTGTTTTTT,CASSGTANEKLFF
TRBV5-1,TRBJ2-7,NA,few,TGCGCCAGCAGCTTGGGGTCAGGGGCACCTTTGGAGCAGTACTTC,CASSLGSGAPLEQYF
TRBV3-1,TRBJ2-7,TRBD2,NA,TGTGCCAGCAGCCCTCGGGCAGCGGGAGAAGGAAACGAGCAGTACTTC,CASSPRAAGEGNEQYF
TRBV7-9,TRBJ2-7,TRBD2,NA,TGTGCCAGCAGCTCAGCCGATAGCGGGAGCTCCTACGAGCAGTACTTC,CASSSADSGSSYEQYF
TRBV3-1,TRBJ2-1,NA,NA,TGTGCCAGCAGCACGGACAGACAGGCTACAATGGAATACAATGAGCAGTTCTTC,CASSTDRQATMEYNEQFF
TRBV2,TRBJ2-1,NA,few,TGTGCCAGCACGATTCACCCTTCTGGGAATGAGCAGTTCTTC,CASTIHPSGNEQFF
TRBV21-1,TRBJ2-4,NA,NA,TGTGCCAGCAGCACTCACCTTGAGACGGACTCCTTC,CASSTHLETDSF
TRBV5-1,TRBJ2-7,NA,few,TGCGCCAGCAGCTTGGGCTCGGCGTACTACGAGCAGTACTTC,CASSLGSAYYEQYF
TRBV6-5,TRBJ1-1,NA,few,TGTGCCAGCAGTTACTCCGCAGGGACGGTCACTGAAGCTTTCTTT,CASSYSAGTVTEAFF
TRBV29-1,TRBJ2-7,NA,NA,TGCAGCGTTCCTTCAGACCGGACCTACGAGCAGTACTTC,CSVPSDRTYEQYF
TRBV19,TRBJ1-1,NA,few,TGTGCCAGTAGTATAATGGGGCGCGGCACTGAAGCTTTCTTT,CASSIMGRGTEAFF